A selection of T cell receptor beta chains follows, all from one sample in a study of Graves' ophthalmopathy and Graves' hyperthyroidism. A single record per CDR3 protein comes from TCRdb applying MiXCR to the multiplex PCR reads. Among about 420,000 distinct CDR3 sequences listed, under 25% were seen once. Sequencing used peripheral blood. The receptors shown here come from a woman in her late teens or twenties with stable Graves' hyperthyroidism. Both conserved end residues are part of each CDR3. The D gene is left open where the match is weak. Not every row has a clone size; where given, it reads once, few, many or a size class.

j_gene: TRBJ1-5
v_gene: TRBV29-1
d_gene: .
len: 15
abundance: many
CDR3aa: CSVIEGQSRNQPQHF
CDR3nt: TGCAGCGTCATCGAAGGACAGAGTAGGAATCAGCCCCAGCATTTT

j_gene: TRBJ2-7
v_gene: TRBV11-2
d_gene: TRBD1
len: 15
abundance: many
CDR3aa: CASRRPGQGAYEQYF
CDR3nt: TGTGCCAGCAGACGACCGGGACAGGGGGCCTACGAGCAGTACTTC

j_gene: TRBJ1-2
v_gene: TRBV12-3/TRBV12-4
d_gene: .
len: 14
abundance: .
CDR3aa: CASSLSGSNYGYTF
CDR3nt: TGTGCCAGCAGTTTATCTGGTTCTAACTATGGCTACACCTTC

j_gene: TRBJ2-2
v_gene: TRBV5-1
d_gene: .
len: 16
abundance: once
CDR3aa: CASSYSRDIYTGELFF
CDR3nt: TGCGCCAGCAGCTACTCCCGGGACATCTACACCGGGGAGCTGTTTTTT

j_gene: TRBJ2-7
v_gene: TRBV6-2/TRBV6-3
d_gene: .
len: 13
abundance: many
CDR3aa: CASSYSRPYEQYF
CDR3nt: TGTGCCAGCAGTTACTCCAGGCCCTACGAGCAGTACTTC

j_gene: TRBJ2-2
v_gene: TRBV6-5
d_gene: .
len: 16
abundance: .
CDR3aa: CASRYPGPSNTGELFF
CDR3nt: TGTGCCAGCAGATATCCTGGGCCCTCGAACACCGGGGAGCTGTTTTTT

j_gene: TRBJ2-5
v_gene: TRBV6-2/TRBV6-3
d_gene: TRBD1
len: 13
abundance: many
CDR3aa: CASSYPGQAAQYF
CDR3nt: TGTGCCAGCAGTTACCCGGGACAGGCGGCCCAGTACTTC

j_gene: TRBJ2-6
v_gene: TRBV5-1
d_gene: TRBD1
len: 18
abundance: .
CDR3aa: CASRPTYRGKGGANVLTF
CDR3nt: TGCGCCAGCAGGCCTACCTACAGGGGGAAAGGTGGGGCCAACGTCCTGACTTTC

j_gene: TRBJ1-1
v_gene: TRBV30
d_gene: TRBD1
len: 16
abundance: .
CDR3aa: CAWRGGQGHLSTEAFF
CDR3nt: TGTGCCTGGAGGGGAGGACAGGGGCATCTGAGCACTGAAGCTTTCTTT

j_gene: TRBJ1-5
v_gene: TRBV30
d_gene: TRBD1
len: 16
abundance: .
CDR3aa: CGYKTPGTGGSQPQHF
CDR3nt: TGTGGCTACAAAACACCCGGGACAGGGGGAAGTCAGCCCCAGCATTTT

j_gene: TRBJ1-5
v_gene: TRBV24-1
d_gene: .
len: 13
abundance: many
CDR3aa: CATSDKGWKPQHF
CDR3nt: TGTGCCACCAGTGATAAGGGTTGGAAGCCCCAGCATTTT

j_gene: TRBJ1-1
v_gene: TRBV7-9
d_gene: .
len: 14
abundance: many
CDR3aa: CASSLPSRSTEAFF
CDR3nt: TGTGCCAGCAGTCTGCCAAGCCGAAGCACTGAAGCTTTCTTT

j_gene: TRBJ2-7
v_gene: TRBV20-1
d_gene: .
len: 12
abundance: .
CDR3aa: CSASPGGAEQYF
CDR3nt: TGCAGTGCTAGCCCCGGGGGCGCCGAGCAGTACTTC